The rows below give T cell receptor beta chains drawn from one sample of a study of shared clonotypes between healthy human individuals. The method was immunoSEQ multiplex PCR; TCRdb's version includes in-frame clones alone and lacks a portion of them. The sample shows roughly 2.2 million clones, approximately 93% of them seen only once. The sample was naive CD4+ T cells from PBMCs. These receptors originate from a man younger than 35 in good health. Some clones in this sample may be carry-over from other donors' samples. Both conserved end residues are part of each CDR3. The D gene is left open where the match is weak. Clone size appears in some rows only: once, few, many, or a class for an expanded clone.

V	size	J	D	DNA	CDR3
TRBV5-4	once	TRBJ1-1	TRBD1	TGTGCCAGCACCACTGGACAGGGGTTAGAGGGGACTGAAGCTTTCTTT	CASTTGQGLEGTEAFF
TRBV4-2	-	TRBJ1-5	-	TGTGCCAGCAGCCAAGGGACAAATAGCAATCAGCCCCAGCATTTT	CASSQGTNSNQPQHF
TRBV4-2	-	TRBJ2-1	TRBD1	TGTGCCAGCAGCCAACCTCCGGGACAGGGCTACAATGAGCAGTTCTTC	CASSQPPGQGYNEQFF
TRBV18	-	TRBJ1-1	-	TGTGCCAGCTCACCGATGGAGCAGGACACTGAAGCTTTCTTT	CASSPMEQDTEAFF
TRBV7-2	-	TRBJ1-1	TRBD1	TGTGCCAGCAGTCTACAGGGGGCAGTTTTGTTTACTGAAGCTTTCTTT	CASSLQGAVLFTEAFF
TRBV7-2	-	TRBJ1-6	-	TGTGCCAGCAGCTTAGGACGGGGGACACCCCTCCACTTT	CASSLGRGTPLHF
TRBV5-1	-	TRBJ2-7	-	TGCGCCAGCAGCTTGCGGTTAGGCTCCTACGAGCAGTACTTC	CASSLRLGSYEQYF
TRBV5-1	-	TRBJ2-7	-	TGCGCCAGCAGCTTCCAGGGGTCCTACGAGCAGTACTTC	CASSFQGSYEQYF
TRBV29-1	-	TRBJ1-6	-	TGCAGCGTGTCGGACGGAGGCTTCTATAATTCACCCCTCCACTTT	CSVSDGGFYNSPLHF
TRBV29-1	-	TRBJ1-1	TRBD1	TGCAGCGTTGACCCGGACAGGGGCCGCCCGAACACTGAAGCTTTCTTT	CSVDPDRGRPNTEAFF
TRBV7-2	-	TRBJ2-4	-	TGTGCCAGCAGCCAAAAGGGGTTAGCCAAAAACATTCAGTACTTC	CASSQKGLAKNIQYF
TRBV20-1	few	TRBJ1-1	-	TGCAGTGCCGTACTAATCGAAGCTTTCTTT	CSAVLIEAFF
TRBV6-1	-	TRBJ1-4	TRBD1	TGTGCCAGCAGCCTGACAGGGGATAATGAAAAACTGTTTTTT	CASSLTGDNEKLFF